Listed below are T cell receptor beta chains from one sample, sequenced in a study of neurological immune-mediated disorders. TCRdb reprocessed the 5' RACE reads with MiXCR, giving one entry per CDR3 protein. The sample consists of 95,000 or so distinct CDR3 sequences, roughly 3.5% of them appearing once. The sample comprised PBMCs. The receptors come from a woman aged 18-30 years with multiple sclerosis. The CDR3 runs from the conserved cysteine through the conserved F or W. The order of the fields is J gene, V gene, D gene, clone size, CDR3 protein, CDR3 DNA. D genes are given only for firm matches. Where a row states a size, it is once, few, many or the class of an expanded clone; other rows omit it.

J gene: TRBJ1-1
V gene: TRBV7-6
D gene: TRBD1
clone size: many
CDR3 protein: CASSTGGPVNTEAFF
CDR3 DNA: TGTGCCAGCAGTACAGGGGGTCCGGTGAACACTGAAGCTTTCTTT

J gene: TRBJ1-1
V gene: TRBV5-1
D gene: NA
clone size: many
CDR3 protein: CASSLTGPSGTEAFF
CDR3 DNA: TGCGCCAGCAGCTTAACGGGACCCTCTGGCACTGAAGCTTTCTTT

J gene: TRBJ2-7
V gene: TRBV7-9
D gene: TRBD2
clone size: many
CDR3 protein: CASSYTSGRGYEQYF
CDR3 DNA: TGTGCCAGCAGTTATACTAGCGGGAGAGGTTACGAGCAGTACTTC

J gene: TRBJ1-1
V gene: TRBV12-3/TRBV12-4
D gene: NA
clone size: many
CDR3 protein: CASTLGENTEAFF
CDR3 DNA: TGTGCCAGCACCTTGGGGGAGAACACTGAAGCTTTCTTT

J gene: TRBJ2-7
V gene: TRBV6-1
D gene: NA
clone size: few
CDR3 protein: CASSEGAGSYEQYF
CDR3 DNA: TGTGCCAGCAGTGAAGGCGCAGGGTCCTACGAGCAGTACTTC

J gene: TRBJ2-5
V gene: TRBV5-1
D gene: NA
clone size: many
CDR3 protein: CASSPDPNQETQYF
CDR3 DNA: TGCGCCAGCAGCCCCGACCCAAACCAAGAGACCCAGTACTTC

J gene: TRBJ1-2
V gene: TRBV6-1
D gene: NA
clone size: many
CDR3 protein: CASSEPPGGHDGYTF
CDR3 DNA: TGTGCCAGCAGTGAACCCCCGGGGGGCCATGATGGCTACACCTTC

J gene: TRBJ2-5
V gene: TRBV6-6
D gene: NA
clone size: many
CDR3 protein: CASSAYSIGKTQYF
CDR3 DNA: TGTGCCAGCAGTGCATATTCCATCGGAAAGACCCAGTACTTC

J gene: TRBJ2-2
V gene: TRBV7-9
D gene: NA
clone size: many
CDR3 protein: CASSFPRPLYTTNTGELFF
CDR3 DNA: TGTGCCAGCAGCTTTCCCCGCCCCCTTTACACTACGAACACCGGGGAGCTGTTTTTT

J gene: TRBJ2-3
V gene: TRBV5-1
D gene: NA
clone size: many
CDR3 protein: CASSPGGTDTQYF
CDR3 DNA: TGCGCCAGCAGCCCGGGGGGCACAGATACGCAGTATTTT

J gene: TRBJ2-2
V gene: TRBV29-1
D gene: TRBD2
clone size: many
CDR3 protein: CSVELAGSNTGELFF
CDR3 DNA: TGCAGCGTTGAGCTAGCGGGATCGAACACCGGGGAGCTGTTTTTT

J gene: TRBJ1-5
V gene: TRBV28
D gene: NA
clone size: many
CDR3 protein: CASSLLQGDQPQHF
CDR3 DNA: TGTGCCAGCAGTTTATTGCAGGGAGATCAGCCCCAGCATTTT

J gene: TRBJ2-3
V gene: TRBV18
D gene: NA
clone size: few
CDR3 protein: CASSPVAVSTDTQYF
CDR3 DNA: TGTGCCAGCTCACCAGTAGCGGTGAGCACAGATACGCAGTATTTT

J gene: TRBJ1-6
V gene: TRBV4-1
D gene: TRBD1
clone size: many
CDR3 protein: CASSQEGQTSPLHF
CDR3 DNA: TGCGCCAGCAGCCAAGAGGGACAGACCTCACCCCTCCACTTT

J gene: TRBJ2-7
V gene: TRBV3-1
D gene: NA
clone size: many
CDR3 protein: CASSQGPRGVDEQYF
CDR3 DNA: TGTGCCAGCAGCCAGGGACCGAGGGGCGTCGACGAGCAGTACTTC

J gene: TRBJ2-7
V gene: TRBV5-6
D gene: TRBD1
clone size: many
CDR3 protein: CASSLNSGQGSYEQYF
CDR3 DNA: TGTGCCAGCAGCTTGAATTCAGGACAGGGTTCCTACGAGCAGTACTTC

J gene: TRBJ2-7
V gene: TRBV4-2
D gene: TRBD2
clone size: few
CDR3 protein: CASSLDLREGLRDEQYF
CDR3 DNA: TGTGCCAGCAGCCTCGACCTGCGGGAGGGCCTCCGGGACGAGCAGTACTTC

J gene: TRBJ1-5
V gene: TRBV28
D gene: NA
clone size: many
CDR3 protein: CASTRGNLREPQHF
CDR3 DNA: TGTGCCAGCACCCGGGGGAACCTTCGGGAGCCCCAGCATTTT

J gene: TRBJ1-1
V gene: TRBV3-1
D gene: TRBD1
clone size: many
CDR3 protein: CASSPWTGANTEAFF
CDR3 DNA: TGTGCCAGCAGCCCCTGGACAGGGGCGAACACTGAAGCTTTCTTT

J gene: TRBJ2-1
V gene: TRBV10-3
D gene: NA
clone size: many
CDR3 protein: CAISVGNEQFF
CDR3 DNA: TGTGCCATCAGTGTGGGCAATGAGCAGTTCTTC

J gene: TRBJ2-3
V gene: TRBV7-2
D gene: TRBD2
clone size: many
CDR3 protein: CASSFSGGRFTDTQYF
CDR3 DNA: TGTGCCAGCAGCTTCTCGGGCGGGAGGTTCACAGATACGCAGTATTTT

J gene: TRBJ2-1
V gene: TRBV5-1
D gene: NA
clone size: few
CDR3 protein: CASSLGRGSVISYNEQFF
CDR3 DNA: TGCGCCAGCAGCTTGGGTCGGGGGAGCGTTATTTCCTACAATGAGCAGTTCTTC

J gene: TRBJ1-6
V gene: TRBV3-1
D gene: TRBD1
clone size: many
CDR3 protein: CASSPRTGRSGFYNSPLHF
CDR3 DNA: TGTGCCAGCAGCCCTCGGACAGGGAGGTCGGGGTTTTATAATTCACCCCTCCACTTT

J gene: TRBJ2-6
V gene: TRBV29-1
D gene: NA
clone size: many
CDR3 protein: CSVKWNSGANVLTF
CDR3 DNA: TGCAGCGTTAAATGGAATTCTGGGGCCAACGTCCTGACTTTC

J gene: TRBJ2-3
V gene: TRBV4-1
D gene: TRBD2
clone size: many
CDR3 protein: CASSQESGGSDTQYF
CDR3 DNA: TGCGCCAGCAGCCAAGAGAGCGGGGGCTCAGATACGCAGTATTTT

J gene: TRBJ1-6
V gene: TRBV12-3/TRBV12-4
D gene: NA
clone size: many
CDR3 protein: CASSFVNSPLHF
CDR3 DNA: TGTGCCAGCAGTTTCGTTAATTCACCCCTCCACTTT

J gene: TRBJ2-7
V gene: TRBV6-2/TRBV6-3
D gene: NA
clone size: many
CDR3 protein: CASGKGTYEQYF
CDR3 DNA: TGTGCCAGCGGCAAGGGGACCTACGAGCAGTACTTC

J gene: TRBJ2-7
V gene: TRBV20-1
D gene: NA
clone size: many
CDR3 protein: CSALPADYEQYF
CDR3 DNA: TGCAGTGCTCTGCCGGCGGACTACGAGCAGTACTTC

J gene: TRBJ2-1
V gene: TRBV29-1
D gene: TRBD2
clone size: many
CDR3 protein: CSVGGGLYNEQFF
CDR3 DNA: TGCAGCGTTGGCGGGGGACTATACAATGAGCAGTTCTTC

J gene: TRBJ1-2
V gene: TRBV7-2
D gene: TRBD1
clone size: many
CDR3 protein: CASSWGQGQSYGYTF
CDR3 DNA: TGTGCCAGCAGCTGGGGACAGGGGCAGAGCTATGGCTACACCTTC

J gene: TRBJ2-1
V gene: TRBV11-1
D gene: NA
clone size: many
CDR3 protein: CASSSSGLEGNEQFF
CDR3 DNA: TGTGCCAGCAGCAGCTCAGGCCTGGAAGGCAATGAGCAGTTCTTC

J gene: TRBJ1-5
V gene: TRBV12-3/TRBV12-4
D gene: NA
clone size: NA
CDR3 protein: CASSLGQGIQPQHF
CDR3 DNA: TGTGCCAGCAGCTTAGGGCAGGGGATCCAGCCCCAGCATTTT

J gene: TRBJ1-6
V gene: TRBV20-1
D gene: NA
clone size: many
CDR3 protein: CSANGGEVAPLHF
CDR3 DNA: TGCAGTGCTAATGGGGGAGAGGTTGCACCCCTCCACTTT

J gene: TRBJ2-5
V gene: TRBV6-5
D gene: NA
clone size: many
CDR3 protein: CASSSNGGQETQYF
CDR3 DNA: TGTGCCAGCAGTTCTAACGGAGGCCAAGAGACCCAGTACTTC

J gene: TRBJ1-3
V gene: TRBV20-1
D gene: NA
clone size: many
CDR3 protein: CSARDLDSPLGNTIYF
CDR3 DNA: TGCAGTGCTAGAGATCTCGACAGCCCTCTTGGAAACACCATATATTTT

J gene: TRBJ2-5
V gene: TRBV12-3/TRBV12-4
D gene: NA
clone size: many
CDR3 protein: CASSDPRGTQYF
CDR3 DNA: TGTGCCAGCAGCGACCCGAGGGGGACCCAGTACTTC

J gene: TRBJ2-1
V gene: TRBV7-3
D gene: NA
clone size: many
CDR3 protein: CASSLTRTRVVSEQFF
CDR3 DNA: TGTGCCAGCAGCTTAACCCGAACACGCGTAGTTAGTGAGCAGTTCTTC

J gene: TRBJ2-6
V gene: TRBV5-1
D gene: NA
clone size: many
CDR3 protein: CASSSPGISANVLTF
CDR3 DNA: TGCGCCAGCAGCTCCCCGGGCATTTCGGCCAACGTCCTGACTTTC

J gene: TRBJ1-2
V gene: TRBV9
D gene: NA
clone size: many
CDR3 protein: CASSVEAVGGPYGYTF
CDR3 DNA: TGTGCCAGCAGCGTAGAAGCAGTGGGCGGCCCCTATGGCTACACCTTC

J gene: TRBJ1-3
V gene: TRBV12-3/TRBV12-4
D gene: TRBD1
clone size: many
CDR3 protein: CASNRGHLSGNTIYF
CDR3 DNA: TGTGCCAGCAACAGGGGACACCTCTCTGGAAACACCATATATTTT

J gene: TRBJ2-3
V gene: TRBV4-3
D gene: NA
clone size: many
CDR3 protein: CASSQVVQRTDTQYF
CDR3 DNA: TGCGCCAGCAGCCAAGTTGTACAGCGCACAGATACGCAGTATTTT

J gene: TRBJ2-7
V gene: TRBV28
D gene: TRBD1
clone size: many
CDR3 protein: CASSPQDRVSYEQYF
CDR3 DNA: TGTGCCAGCAGTCCTCAGGACAGGGTCTCCTACGAGCAGTACTTC

J gene: TRBJ2-3
V gene: TRBV7-2
D gene: NA
clone size: NA
CDR3 protein: CASSLMRDTQYF
CDR3 DNA: TGTGCCAGCAGCTTAATGAGAGATACGCAGTATTTT

J gene: TRBJ2-7
V gene: TRBV27
D gene: TRBD1
clone size: few
CDR3 protein: CASSRDRGREQYF
CDR3 DNA: TGTGCCAGCAGTCGGGACAGGGGAAGAGAGCAGTACTTC

J gene: TRBJ1-1
V gene: TRBV5-1
D gene: NA
clone size: many
CDR3 protein: CASSWGNTEAFF
CDR3 DNA: TGCGCCAGCAGCTGGGGAAACACTGAAGCTTTCTTT

J gene: TRBJ1-1
V gene: TRBV11-2
D gene: NA
clone size: many
CDR3 protein: CASSSRKDPAFF
CDR3 DNA: TGTGCCAGCAGCTCCCGGAAGGATCCGGCTTTCTTT

J gene: TRBJ2-1
V gene: TRBV10-3
D gene: NA
clone size: many
CDR3 protein: CAISERVVPRFF
CDR3 DNA: TGTGCCATCAGTGAGAGGGTGGTCCCGCGGTTCTTC

J gene: TRBJ2-2
V gene: TRBV5-1
D gene: TRBD1
clone size: many
CDR3 protein: CASSLSRQGVAGELFF
CDR3 DNA: TGCGCCAGCAGCTTATCCAGACAGGGGGTTGCCGGGGAGCTGTTTTTT

J gene: TRBJ2-7
V gene: TRBV5-1
D gene: TRBD1
clone size: few
CDR3 protein: CASSLRTGGKDEQYF
CDR3 DNA: TGCGCCAGCAGCCTAAGGACAGGGGGCAAGGACGAGCAGTACTTC

J gene: TRBJ2-7
V gene: TRBV6-1
D gene: NA
clone size: many
CDR3 protein: CASSDRYEQYF
CDR3 DNA: TGTGCCAGCAGTGATCGCTACGAGCAGTACTTC

J gene: TRBJ1-5
V gene: TRBV3-1
D gene: TRBD1
clone size: many
CDR3 protein: CASSPDRETIPRQPQHF
CDR3 DNA: TGTGCCAGCAGCCCCGACAGGGAGACAATCCCTCGACAGCCCCAGCATTTT

J gene: TRBJ1-6
V gene: TRBV7-8
D gene: NA
clone size: many
CDR3 protein: CASSAEGRSPLHF
CDR3 DNA: TGTGCCAGCAGCGCTGAGGGGCGGTCACCCCTCCACTTT

J gene: TRBJ1-1
V gene: TRBV28
D gene: NA
clone size: many
CDR3 protein: CASSLGAGGVGEAFF
CDR3 DNA: TGTGCCAGCAGTTTGGGCGCCGGGGGAGTAGGTGAAGCTTTCTTT

J gene: TRBJ1-2
V gene: TRBV6-5
D gene: TRBD1
clone size: many
CDR3 protein: CASSPGTGIYGYTF
CDR3 DNA: TGTGCCAGCAGTCCCGGGACAGGGATCTACGGCTACACCTTC

J gene: TRBJ2-1
V gene: TRBV5-1
D gene: TRBD2
clone size: many
CDR3 protein: CASSRGSGRDPSYNEQFF
CDR3 DNA: TGCGCCAGCAGCCGGGGTAGCGGGCGAGACCCTTCCTACAATGAGCAGTTCTTC